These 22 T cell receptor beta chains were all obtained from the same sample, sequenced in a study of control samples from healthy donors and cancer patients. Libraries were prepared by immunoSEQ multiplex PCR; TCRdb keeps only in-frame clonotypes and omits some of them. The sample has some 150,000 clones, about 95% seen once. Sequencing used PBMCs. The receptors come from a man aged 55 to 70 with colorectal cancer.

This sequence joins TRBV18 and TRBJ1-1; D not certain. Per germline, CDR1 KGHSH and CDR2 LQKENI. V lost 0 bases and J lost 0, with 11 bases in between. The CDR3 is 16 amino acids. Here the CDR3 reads CASSPPVRAVNTEAFF. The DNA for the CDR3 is TGTGCCAGCTCACCACCGGTGAGAGCAGTGAACACTGAAGCTTTCTTT.

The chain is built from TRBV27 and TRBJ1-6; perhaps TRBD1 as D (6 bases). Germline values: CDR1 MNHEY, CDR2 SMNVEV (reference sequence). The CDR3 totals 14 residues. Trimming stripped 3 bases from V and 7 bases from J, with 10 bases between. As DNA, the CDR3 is TGTGCCAGCAGTTTCGGACAGCTCAATTCACCCCTCCACTTT. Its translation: CASSFGQLNSPLHF.

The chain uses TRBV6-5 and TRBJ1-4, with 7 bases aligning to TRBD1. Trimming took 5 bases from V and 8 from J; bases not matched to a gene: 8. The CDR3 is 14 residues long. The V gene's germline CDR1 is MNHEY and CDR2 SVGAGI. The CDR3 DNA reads TGTGCCAGCAGTCGTGTGGGGGGACAGGAAAAACTGTTTTTT. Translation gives CASSRVGGQEKLFF.

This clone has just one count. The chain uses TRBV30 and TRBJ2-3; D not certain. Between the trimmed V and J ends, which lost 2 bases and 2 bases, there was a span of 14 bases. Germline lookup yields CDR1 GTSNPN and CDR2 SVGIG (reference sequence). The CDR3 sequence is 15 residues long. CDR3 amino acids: CAWSTRLWDTDTQYF. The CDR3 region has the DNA TGTGCCTGGAGTACCCGTTTATGGGACACAGATACGCAGTATTTT.

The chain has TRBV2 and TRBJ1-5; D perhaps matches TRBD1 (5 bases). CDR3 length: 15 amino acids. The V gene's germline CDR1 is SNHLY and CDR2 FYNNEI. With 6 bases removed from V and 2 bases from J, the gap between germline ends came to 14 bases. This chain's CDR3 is CASSPETVGNQPQHF. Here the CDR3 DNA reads TGTGCCAGCAGCCCCGAGACAGTCGGCAATCAGCCCCAGCATTTT.

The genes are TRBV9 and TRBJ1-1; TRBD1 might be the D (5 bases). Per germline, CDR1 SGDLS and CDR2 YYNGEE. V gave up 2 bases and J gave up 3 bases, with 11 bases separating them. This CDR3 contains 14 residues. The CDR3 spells CASSVRVRDTEAFF. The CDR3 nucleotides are TGTGCCAGCAGCGTCAGGGTTCGTGACACTGAAGCTTTCTTT.

The CDR3 DNA reads TGTGCCAGCAGAAGTGAGAGTCCCGTACGCGAGCAGTACTTC. Residues: CASRSESPVREQYF. This chain joins TRBV27 and TRBJ2-7; D is undetermined. Trimming removed 6 bases at V and 6 bases at J, with 18 bases between. The CDR3 spans 14 residues. Germline V gives CDR1 MNHEY, CDR2 SMNVEV (reference sequence).

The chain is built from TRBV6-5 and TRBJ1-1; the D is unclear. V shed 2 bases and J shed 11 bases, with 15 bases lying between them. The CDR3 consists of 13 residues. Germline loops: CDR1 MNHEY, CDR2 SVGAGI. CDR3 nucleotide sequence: TGTGCCAGCAGTTACGGGGTACAGATGGAGGCTTTCTTT. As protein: CASSYGVQMEAFF.

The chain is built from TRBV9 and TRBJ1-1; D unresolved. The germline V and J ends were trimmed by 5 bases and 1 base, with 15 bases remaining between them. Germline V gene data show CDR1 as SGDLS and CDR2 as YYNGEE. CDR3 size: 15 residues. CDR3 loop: CASSALGTENTEAFF. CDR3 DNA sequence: TGTGCCAGCAGTGCCTTGGGTACAGAGAACACTGAAGCTTTCTTT.

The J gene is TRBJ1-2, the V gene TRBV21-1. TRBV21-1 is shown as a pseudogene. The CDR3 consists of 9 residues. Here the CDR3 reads CASSHHFTF. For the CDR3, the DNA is TGTGCCAGCAGCCACCACTTCACCTTC.

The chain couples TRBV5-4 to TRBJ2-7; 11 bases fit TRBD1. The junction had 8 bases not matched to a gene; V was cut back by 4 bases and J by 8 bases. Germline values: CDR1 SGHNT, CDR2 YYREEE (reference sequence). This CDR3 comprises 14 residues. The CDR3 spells CASSRGTGGTKQYF. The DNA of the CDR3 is TGTGCCAGCAGCCGTGGGACAGGGGGAACAAAGCAGTACTTC. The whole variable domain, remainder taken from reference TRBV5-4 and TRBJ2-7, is ETGVTQSPTHLIKTRGQQVTLRCSSQSGHNTVSWYQQALGQGPQFIFQYYREEENGRGNFPPRFSGLQFPNYSSELNVNALELDDSALYLCASSRGTGGTKQYFGPGTRLTVT.

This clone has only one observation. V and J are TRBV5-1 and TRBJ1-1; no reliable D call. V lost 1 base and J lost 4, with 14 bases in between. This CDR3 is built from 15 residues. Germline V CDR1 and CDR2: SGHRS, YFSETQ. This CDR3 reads CASSLLGSDPTEAFF. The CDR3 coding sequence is TGCGCCAGCAGCTTGTTAGGGTCCGACCCCACTGAAGCTTTCTTT.

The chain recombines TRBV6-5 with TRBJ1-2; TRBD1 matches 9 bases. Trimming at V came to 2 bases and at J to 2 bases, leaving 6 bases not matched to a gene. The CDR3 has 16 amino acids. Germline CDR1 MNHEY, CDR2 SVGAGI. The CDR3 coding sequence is TGTGCCAGCAGTTACCGGTGGGACAGGGCAAACTATGGCTACACCTTC. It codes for CASSYRWDRANYGYTF.

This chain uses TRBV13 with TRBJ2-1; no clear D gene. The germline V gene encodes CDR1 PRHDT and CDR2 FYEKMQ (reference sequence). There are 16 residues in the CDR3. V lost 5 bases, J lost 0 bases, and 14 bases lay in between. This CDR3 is CASSPNGGVSYNEQFF. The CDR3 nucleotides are TGTGCCAGCAGCCCAAATGGCGGCGTCTCCTACAATGAGCAGTTCTTC.

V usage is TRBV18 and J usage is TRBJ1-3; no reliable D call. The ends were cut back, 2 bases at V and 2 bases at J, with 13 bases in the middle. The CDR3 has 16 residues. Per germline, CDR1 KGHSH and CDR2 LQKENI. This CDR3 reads CASSPAARLPGNTIYF. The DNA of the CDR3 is TGTGCCAGCTCACCAGCGGCGCGGCTGCCTGGAAACACCATATATTTT.

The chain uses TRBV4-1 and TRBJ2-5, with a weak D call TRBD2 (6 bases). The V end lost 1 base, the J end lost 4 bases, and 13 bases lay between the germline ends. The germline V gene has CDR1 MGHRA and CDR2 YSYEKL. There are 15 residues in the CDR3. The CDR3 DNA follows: TGCGCCAGCAGCCAAGTGGGGGGAATCACAGAGACCCAGTACTTC. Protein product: CASSQVGGITETQYF.

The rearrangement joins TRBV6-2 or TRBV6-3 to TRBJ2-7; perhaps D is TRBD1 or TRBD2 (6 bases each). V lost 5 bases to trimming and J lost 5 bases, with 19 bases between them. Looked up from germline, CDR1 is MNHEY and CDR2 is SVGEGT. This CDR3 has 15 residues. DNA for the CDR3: TGTGCCAGCAGTGCACAGGGACTCCAGCAGGACGAGCAGTACTTC. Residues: CASSAQGLQQDEQYF.

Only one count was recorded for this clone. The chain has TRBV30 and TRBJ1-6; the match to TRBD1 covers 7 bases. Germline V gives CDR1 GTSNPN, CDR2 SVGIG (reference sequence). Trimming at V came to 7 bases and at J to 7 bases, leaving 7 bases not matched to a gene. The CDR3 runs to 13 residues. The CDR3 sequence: CASGQAPNSPLHF. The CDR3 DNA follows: TGTGCCTCTGGACAGGCACCCAATTCACCCCTCCACTTT.

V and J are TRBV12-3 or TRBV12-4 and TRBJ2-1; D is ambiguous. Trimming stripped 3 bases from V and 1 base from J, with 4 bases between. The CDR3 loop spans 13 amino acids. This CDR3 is CASSFRSYNEQFF. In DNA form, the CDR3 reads TGTGCCAGCAGTTTCCGGTCCTACAATGAGCAGTTCTTC.

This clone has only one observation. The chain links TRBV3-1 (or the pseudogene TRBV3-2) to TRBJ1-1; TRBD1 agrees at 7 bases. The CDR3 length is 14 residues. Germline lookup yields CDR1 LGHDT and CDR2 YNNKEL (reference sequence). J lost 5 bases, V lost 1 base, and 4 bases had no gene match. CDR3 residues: CASSQAPGGTEAFF. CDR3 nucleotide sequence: TGTGCCAGCAGCCAAGCCCCAGGGGGGACTGAAGCTTTCTTT.

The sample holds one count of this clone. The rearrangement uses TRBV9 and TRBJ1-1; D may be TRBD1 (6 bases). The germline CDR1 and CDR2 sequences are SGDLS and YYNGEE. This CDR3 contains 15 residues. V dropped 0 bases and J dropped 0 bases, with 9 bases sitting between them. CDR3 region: CASSVGGQLNTEAFF. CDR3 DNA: TGTGCCAGCAGCGTAGGCGGACAGTTGAACACTGAAGCTTTCTTT.

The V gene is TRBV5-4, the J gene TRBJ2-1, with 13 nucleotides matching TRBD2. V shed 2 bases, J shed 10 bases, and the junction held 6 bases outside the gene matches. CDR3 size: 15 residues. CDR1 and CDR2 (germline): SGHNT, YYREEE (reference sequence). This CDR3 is CASSLTSGGAREQFF. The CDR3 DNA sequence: TGTGCCAGCAGCTTAACTAGCGGGGGGGCTCGCGAGCAGTTCTTC.